This T cell receptor beta chain derives from a study of blood T cell repertoires in COVID-19. Trimming left V 4 bases short and J 10 bases short, with 19 bases between. The CDR3 is 13 amino acids. Germline assignment: CDR1 GTSNPN and CDR2 SVGIG (reference sequence). The data were produced by immunoSEQ multiplex PCR, yet TCRdb's version contains in-frame clones alone and is incomplete. The table has approximately 210,000 clones, 84% seen once. The TCR originated in a woman between 50 and 59 years old with active or convalescent COVID-19. The chain is built from TRBV30 and TRBJ1-1, with D unclear. The material sequenced was peripheral blood. CDR3 bases: TGTGCCTGGATCTGGCCACATGCCCCTCGAGCTTTCTTT. It specifies CAWIWPHAPRAFF.